This TCR beta chain was profiled in a study of CD8+ T cells in alopecia areata. The study, taken as a whole, reports: It was less clear whether patients shared TCRs than it was in mice, possibly because of HLA.

Reverse transcribed after extraction, RNA yielded cDNA as the sequencing template. Assay: immunoSEQ multiplex PCR; the TCRdb copy retains only in-frame clones and omits some. The data show a few hundred thousand clones, about 61% seen once. This clone showed up just a few times. Its antigen is not identified. The sequencing sample was made of CD8+ T cells sorted from blood. This clonotype was sampled from a human donor in good health.

The CDR3 sequence is CASSPDHFSYNEQFF. As DNA, the CDR3 is TGTGCCAGCAGCCCGGACCATTTCTCCTACAATGAGCAGTTCTTC. The chain carries TRBV7-2 and TRBJ2-1; no firm D call. Trimming left V 5 bases short and J 0 bases short, with 11 bases between. There are 15 residues in the CDR3. Looked up from germline, CDR1 is SGHTA and CDR2 is FQGNSA.